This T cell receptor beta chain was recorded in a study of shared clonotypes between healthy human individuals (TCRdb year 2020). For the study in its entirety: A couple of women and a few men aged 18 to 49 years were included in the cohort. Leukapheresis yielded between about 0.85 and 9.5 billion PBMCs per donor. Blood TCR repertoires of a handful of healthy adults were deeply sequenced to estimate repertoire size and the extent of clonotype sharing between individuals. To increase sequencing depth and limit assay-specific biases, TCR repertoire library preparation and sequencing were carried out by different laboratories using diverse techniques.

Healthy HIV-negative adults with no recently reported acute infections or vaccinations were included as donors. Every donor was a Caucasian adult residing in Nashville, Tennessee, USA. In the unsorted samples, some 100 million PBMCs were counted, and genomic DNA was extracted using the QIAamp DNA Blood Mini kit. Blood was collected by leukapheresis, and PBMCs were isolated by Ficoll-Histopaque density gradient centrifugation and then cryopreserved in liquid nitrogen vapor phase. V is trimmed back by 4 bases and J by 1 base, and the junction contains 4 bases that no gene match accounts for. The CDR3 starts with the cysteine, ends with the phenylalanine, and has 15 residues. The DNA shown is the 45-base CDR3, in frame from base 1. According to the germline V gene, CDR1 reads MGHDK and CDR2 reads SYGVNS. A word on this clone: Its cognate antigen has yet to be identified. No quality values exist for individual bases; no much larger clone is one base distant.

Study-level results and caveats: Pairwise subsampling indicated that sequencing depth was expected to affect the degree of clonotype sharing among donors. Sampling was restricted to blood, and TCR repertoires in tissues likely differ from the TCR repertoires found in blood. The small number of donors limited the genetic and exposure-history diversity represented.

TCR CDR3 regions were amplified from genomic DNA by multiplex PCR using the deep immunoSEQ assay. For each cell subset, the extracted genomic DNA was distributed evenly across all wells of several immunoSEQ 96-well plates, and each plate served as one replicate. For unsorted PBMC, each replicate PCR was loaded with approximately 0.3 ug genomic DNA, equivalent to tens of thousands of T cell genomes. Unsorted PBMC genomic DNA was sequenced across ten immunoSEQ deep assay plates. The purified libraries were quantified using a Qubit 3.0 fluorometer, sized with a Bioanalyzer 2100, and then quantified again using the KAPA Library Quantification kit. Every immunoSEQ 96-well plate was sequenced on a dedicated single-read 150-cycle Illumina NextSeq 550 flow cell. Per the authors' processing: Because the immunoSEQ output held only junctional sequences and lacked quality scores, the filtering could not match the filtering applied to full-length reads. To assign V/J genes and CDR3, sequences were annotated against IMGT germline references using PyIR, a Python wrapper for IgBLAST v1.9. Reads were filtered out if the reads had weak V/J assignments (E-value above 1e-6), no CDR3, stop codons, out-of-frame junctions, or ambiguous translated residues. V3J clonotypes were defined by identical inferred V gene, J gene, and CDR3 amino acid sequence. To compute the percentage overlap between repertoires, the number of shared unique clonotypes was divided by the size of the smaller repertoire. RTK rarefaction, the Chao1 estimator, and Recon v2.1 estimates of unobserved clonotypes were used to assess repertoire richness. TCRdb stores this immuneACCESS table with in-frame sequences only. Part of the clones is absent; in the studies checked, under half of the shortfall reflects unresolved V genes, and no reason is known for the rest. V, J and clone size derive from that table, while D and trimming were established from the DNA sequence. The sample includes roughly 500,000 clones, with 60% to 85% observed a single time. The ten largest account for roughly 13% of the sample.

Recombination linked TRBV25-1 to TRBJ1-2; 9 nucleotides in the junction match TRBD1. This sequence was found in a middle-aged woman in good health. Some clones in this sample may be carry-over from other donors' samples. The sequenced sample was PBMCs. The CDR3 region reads CASSAGTGFNYGYTF. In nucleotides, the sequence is TGTGCCAGCAGTGCCGGGACAGGGTTTAACTATGGCTACACCTTC.